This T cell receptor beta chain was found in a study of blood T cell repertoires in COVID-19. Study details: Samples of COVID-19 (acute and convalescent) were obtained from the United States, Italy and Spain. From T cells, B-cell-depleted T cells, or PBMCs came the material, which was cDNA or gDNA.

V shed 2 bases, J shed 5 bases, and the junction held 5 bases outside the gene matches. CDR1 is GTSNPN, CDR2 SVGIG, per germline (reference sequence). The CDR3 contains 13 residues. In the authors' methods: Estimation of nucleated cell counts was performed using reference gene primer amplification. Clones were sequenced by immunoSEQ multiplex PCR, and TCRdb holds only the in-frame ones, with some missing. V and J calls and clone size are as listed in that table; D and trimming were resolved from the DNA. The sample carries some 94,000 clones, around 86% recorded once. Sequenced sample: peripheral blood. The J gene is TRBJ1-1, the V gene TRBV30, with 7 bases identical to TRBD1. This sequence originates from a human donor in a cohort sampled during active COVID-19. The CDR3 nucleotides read TGTGCCTGGAGTTCACAGACAGGGACTGAAGCTTTCTTT. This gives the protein CAWSSQTGTEAFF.